Listed here is a single T cell receptor (beta chain). Its target is unknown. The data were obtained in a study of CD8 T cells in Susac syndrome. RNA was extracted with the RNeasy kit, and a quantity of roughly 0.45 to 1 ug was reverse transcribed using random hexamers. The authors amplified TCR beta CDR3 across 54 Vbeta and 13 Jbeta using immunoSEQ multiplex PCR. MiXCR was run by TCRdb on the immunoSEQ multiplex PCR reads, yielding one entry per CDR3 protein. The sample includes nearly 110,000 distinct CDR3 sequences, around 94% seen only once; the top ten take approximately 0.41%. General study results and limits: Across the total CD8+ repertoires, approximately 15 Susac-specific public clones were detected, and across the CD8+ TEMRA repertoires, several such clones were detected.

In germline, CDR1 is SEHNR, CDR2 FQNEAQ (reference sequence). V was pared by 9 bases and J by 3 bases, with 9 bases between. The CDR3 spans 11 residues. Negative isolation yielded CD4+ and CD8+ T cells, and FACS enriched TEMRA cells. This clonotype was sampled from a human donor with Susac syndrome. This rearrangement joins TRBV7-9 to TRBJ2-7; D possibly corresponds to TRBD2 (5 bases). Source material: CD8+ T cells from PBMCs. This CDR3 is CASRRDYEQYF. In nucleotides, the CDR3 is TGTGCCAGTCGACGGGACTACGAGCAGTACTTC.